These 10 T cell receptor beta chains came from one sample sequenced in a study of shared clonotypes between healthy human individuals. The table came from immunoSEQ multiplex PCR; TCRdb's copy has only in-frame clones and leaves some out. This table has a few million clones, more than 80% appearing once. Specimen: naive CD4+ T cells from PBMCs. The subset denotes: CD45RA+ positively selected. Receptors originate from a man between 18 and 29 years old in good health. Some clones in this sample may be carry-over from other donors' samples.

The chain links TRBV19 to TRBJ2-1; the D gene is possibly TRBD1 (5 bases). With 9 bases removed from V and 9 bases from J, the gap between germline ends came to 12 bases. The length of the CDR3 is 11 residues. CDR1 and CDR2 from the germline V gene are LNHDA and SQIVND (reference sequence). The CDR3 spells CASAWGGEQFF. CDR3 DNA sequence: TGTGCCAGCGCATGGGGCGGTGAGCAGTTCTTC. Based on the CDR3 plus reference TRBV19 and TRBJ2-1, the full variable domain is DGGITQSPKYLFRKEGQNVTLSCEQNLNHDAMYWYRQDPGQGLRLIYYSQIVNDFQKGDIAEGYSVSREKKESFPLTVTSAQKNPTAFYLCASAWGGEQFFGPGTRLTVL.

About this clone itself: Other DNA sequences of this sample code for an identical CDR3. The chain links TRBV7-9 to TRBJ2-7; no reliable D call. CDR1 SEHNR and CDR2 FQNEAQ come from the germline V gene (reference sequence). This CDR3 is built from 12 residues. V was clipped by 1 base and J by 4 bases, with 5 bases between them. The CDR3 DNA sequence: TGTGCCAGCAGCTTAGTGTCGTACGAGCAGTACTTC. It codes for CASSLVSYEQYF.

This chain links TRBV5-6 with TRBJ2-1, with 10 bases that match TRBD2. Trimming took 0 bases from V and 6 from J; bases not matched to a gene: 6. Germline V gene sequence: CDR1 SGHDT, CDR2 YYEEEE. There are 16 residues in the CDR3. The CDR3 nucleotides read TGTGCCAGCAGCTTGGGGACTAGCGGATACCTCAATGAGCAGTTCTTC. This sequence encodes CASSLGTSGYLNEQFF.

On this clone: Additional DNA sequences in this sample encode the identical CDR3. CDR3 nucleotides: TGTGCCAGCAGTTTGGGACTAGCGGGAAATGAGCAGTTCTTC. Protein sequence: CASSLGLAGNEQFF. The chain is built from TRBV28 and TRBJ2-1; 13 bases agree with TRBD2. V lost 3 bases to trimming and J lost 7 bases; unmatched junction nucleotides: 0. The CDR3 is made up of 14 amino acids. The germline V gene has CDR1 MDHEN and CDR2 SYDVKM.

The J gene is TRBJ1-1, the V gene TRBV6-9, with a possible D match to TRBD1 (6 bases). Germline V gene lookup returns CDR1 MNHGY and CDR2 SVAAGI. The CDR3 loop spans 12 amino acids. With 6 bases removed from V and 8 bases from J, the gap between germline ends came to 13 bases. CDR3 in amino acids: CASRSHTGEAFF. In DNA form, the CDR3 reads TGTGCCAGCAGATCCCACACAGGGGAAGCTTTCTTT.

The chain employs TRBV4-1 and TRBJ2-1, with D perhaps matching TRBD1 or TRBD2 (5 bases each). There are 14 residues in the CDR3. V lost 0 bases, J lost 13 bases, and 16 bases lay in between. The germline gives CDR1 MGHRA, CDR2 YSYEKL. The CDR3 region is CASSQDLTGTLQFF. In DNA form, the CDR3 reads TGCGCCAGCAGCCAAGATCTTACCGGGACGCTACAGTTCTTC.

This chain connects TRBV5-1 to TRBJ1-1; D ambiguous. Germline values: CDR1 SGHRS, CDR2 YFSETQ. The V and J ends lost 0 bases and 4 bases respectively, with 13 bases between them. The CDR3 consists of 15 residues. The CDR3: CASSLDSPSFTEAFF. In DNA, the CDR3 is TGCGCCAGCAGCTTGGACAGCCCGAGTTTCACTGAAGCTTTCTTT.

The chain couples TRBV19 to TRBJ2-1, with 9 bases matching TRBD2. The CDR3 totals 17 residues. Germline V gene sequence: CDR1 LNHDA, CDR2 SQIVND (reference sequence). Trimming cost V 2 bases and J 3 bases; bases outside gene matches: 8. The CDR3 region is CASSINRAGGFYNEQFF. CDR3 DNA: TGTGCCAGTAGTATAAACCGAGCGGGAGGTTTCTACAATGAGCAGTTCTTC. Based on the CDR3 plus reference TRBV19 and TRBJ2-1, the full variable domain is DGGITQSPKYLFRKEGQNVTLSCEQNLNHDAMYWYRQDPGQGLRLIYYSQIVNDFQKGDIAEGYSVSREKKESFPLTVTSAQKNPTAFYLCASSINRAGGFYNEQFFGPGTRLTVL.

Worth noting for this clone: The same CDR3 can be traced to other DNA sequences in this sample. The gene calls are TRBV9 and TRBJ1-5; D is unresolved. The CDR3 has 13 amino acids. V lost 0 bases and J 4 bases, leaving 5 bases between the germline ends. CDR1 is SGDLS, CDR2 YYNGEE, per germline. The CDR3 reads CASSVDGNQPQHF. The CDR3 nucleotides read TGTGCCAGCAGCGTAGACGGGAATCAGCCCCAGCATTTT.

The CDR3 DNA reads as TGCGCCAGCAGCCCGGGACAGGGGTGGTATGGCTACACCTTC. Residues: CASSPGQGWYGYTF. The chain carries TRBV5-1 and TRBJ1-2; 10 bases map to TRBD1. The ends lost 4 bases at V and 5 bases at J; junction bases unmatched: 5. The CDR3 consists of 14 residues. The germline CDR1 and CDR2 sequences are SGHRS and YFSETQ.